The entry below describes one T cell receptor beta chain. Antigen: not known. Donors in the study were healthy people who gave bone marrow. PCR amplification relied on 60 Vbeta primers (plus 13 Jbeta primers). Repertoires were generated with immunoSEQ multiplex PCR, while TCRdb's copy carries only in-frame clones and drops some. The data hold 150,000 to 200,000 clones, with around 78% observed a single time. This sample is part of a study of cytomegalovirus exposure and HLA in healthy donors. The wider study: Around 190 million T cells yielded approximately 100 million unique TCR beta sequences, as an earlier analysis found.

Overall study findings and caveats: Per published accounts, TCR beta sequences correctly predicted the HLA-A and HLA-B alleles of most subjects. The authors enumerated over 150 TCR beta chains as linked to cytomegalovirus.

V lost 2 bases to trimming and J lost 5 bases; unmatched junction nucleotides: 1. CDR3 length: 13 amino acids. The germline gives CDR1 WSHSY, CDR2 SAAADI. The receptor comes from a woman between 25 and 40 years old in good health and CMV-seropositive. The genes are TRBV10-2 and TRBJ1-1; 8 bases agree with TRBD1. Material: PBMCs. In DNA form, the CDR3 reads TGCGCCAGCAGTGAGAGGGACAGGACTGAAGCTTTCTTT. It translates to CASSERDRTEAFF.